These T cell receptor beta chains were read from a single sample in a study of cytomegalovirus exposure and HLA in healthy donors. Profiled with immunoSEQ multiplex PCR; TCRdb holds only in-frame clones, not every one. The sample records about 89,000 clones, 85% being singletons. Sequencing used PBMCs. All receptors come from a middle-aged man in good health and CMV-seropositive. The CDR3 runs from the conserved cysteine through the conserved F or W. Each record gives: J gene, D gene, V gene, CDR3 protein. The D gene is left open where the match is weak.

j_call: TRBJ1-1
d_call: NA
v_call: TRBV7-9
cdr3_aa: CASSLGPGSGMNTEAFF

j_call: TRBJ1-5
d_call: NA
v_call: TRBV18
cdr3_aa: CASSPVGARNQPQHF

j_call: TRBJ2-7
d_call: TRBD2
v_call: TRBV28
cdr3_aa: CASQTSGSSGYEQYF

j_call: TRBJ1-2
d_call: NA
v_call: TRBV19
cdr3_aa: CASTPQGNRAPNYGYTF

j_call: TRBJ1-4
d_call: NA
v_call: TRBV25-1
cdr3_aa: CASSEKEGNEKLFF

j_call: TRBJ2-7
d_call: TRBD2
v_call: TRBV7-8
cdr3_aa: CASSLVLAGMGEQYF

j_call: TRBJ1-3
d_call: NA
v_call: TRBV21-1
cdr3_aa: CASSRAGDSFDTIYF

j_call: TRBJ2-1
d_call: NA
v_call: TRBV10-1
cdr3_aa: CASSLYLAPPNEQFF

j_call: TRBJ2-3
d_call: TRBD2
v_call: TRBV7-3
cdr3_aa: CASSLNPFGLAGAAGTDTQYF

j_call: TRBJ2-1
d_call: TRBD1
v_call: TRBV5-8
cdr3_aa: CASSRGQGVYNEQFF

j_call: TRBJ1-1
d_call: TRBD1
v_call: TRBV9
cdr3_aa: CASSVAWTGNTEAFF

j_call: TRBJ2-1
d_call: TRBD2
v_call: TRBV4-1
cdr3_aa: CASSPRTSGRSYNEQFF

j_call: TRBJ1-1
d_call: TRBD1
v_call: TRBV7-3
cdr3_aa: CASSPQGGLNTEAFF

j_call: TRBJ2-1
d_call: TRBD2
v_call: TRBV5-1
cdr3_aa: CASSKGTSGSSYNEQFF

j_call: TRBJ1-6
d_call: NA
v_call: TRBV10-1
cdr3_aa: CASSAHSNSPLHF

j_call: TRBJ2-7
d_call: TRBD1
v_call: TRBV2
cdr3_aa: CASRDGTGGKYEQYF

j_call: TRBJ2-3
d_call: TRBD2
v_call: TRBV7-2
cdr3_aa: CASSSVLAGRDTQYF